Shown below are 20 T cell receptor beta chains from a single sample sequenced in a study of identical twins. TCRdb used MiXCR to reprocess the 5' RACE reads, holding one entry per CDR3 protein. The data hold more than 200,000 distinct CDR3 sequences, with around a tenth observed a single time. Sequencing used memory (CD45RO+) T cells sorted from blood. The receptors stem from a woman in her late teens or twenties in good health.

This clonotype occurred a few times. This chain links TRBV9 with TRBJ1-4, with a possible D match to TRBD1 (5 bases). Looked up from germline, CDR1 is SGDLS and CDR2 is YYNGEE. Trimming shortened V by 2 bases and J by 3 bases, and 11 bases separated the two germline ends. The CDR3 loop spans 15 amino acids. The CDR3 DNA sequence: TGTGCCAGCAGCGTTGGGGGAGTCTCTAATGAAAAACTGTTTTTT. This translates into CASSVGGVSNEKLFF.

This clonotype was counted many times. The gene calls are TRBV5-5 and TRBJ1-1; D call uncertain. This CDR3 is 13 amino acids long. V lost 3 bases, J lost 1 base, and 7 bases lay in between. CDR1 SGHKS and CDR2 YYEKEE come from the germline V gene (reference sequence). Here the CDR3 reads CASSYGGNTEAFF. Here the CDR3 DNA reads TGTGCCAGCAGCTACGGAGGGAACACTGAAGCTTTCTTT. Full variable domain (outside the CDR3, taken from reference TRBV5-5 and TRBJ1-1): DAGVTQSPTHLIKTRGQQVTLRCSPISGHKSVSWYQQVLGQGPQFIFQYYEKEERGRGNFPDRFSARQFPNYSSELNVNALLLGDSALYLCASSYGGNTEAFFGQGTRLTVV.

This clonotype was seen more than once but under ten times. This chain connects TRBV20-1 to TRBJ2-5, with 14 positions matching TRBD2. The CDR3 loop spans 14 amino acids. Germline V CDR1 and CDR2: DFQATT, SNEGSKA (reference sequence). The J segment lost 4 bases and the V segment lost 3 bases, leaving 1 base of the junction unmatched. CDR3 in amino acids: CSASGLAGGETQYF. CDR3 DNA: TGCAGTGCTAGTGGACTAGCGGGAGGAGAGACCCAGTACTTC.

V gene TRBV10-2 combines with J gene TRBJ2-2; 9 bases fit TRBD2. The ends lost 6 bases at V and 5 bases at J; junction bases unmatched: 4. The CDR3 has 14 residues. The germline V gene encodes CDR1 WSHSY and CDR2 SAAADI. The CDR3 sequence: CASRWAGGTGELFF. The CDR3 nucleotides are TGCGCCAGCAGATGGGCGGGAGGGACCGGGGAGCTGTTTTTT.

The chain carries TRBV24-1 and TRBJ2-2; unclear D gene. Trimming shortened V by 8 bases and J by 5 bases, and 8 bases separated the two germline ends. The CDR3 runs to 12 residues. Germline CDR1 reads KGHDR; CDR2 reads SFDVKD. The CDR3 loop reads CATKDLTGELFF. Written as DNA, the CDR3 is TGTGCCACCAAGGACCTTACCGGGGAGCTGTTTTTT.

The gene calls are TRBV15 and TRBJ2-3, with 11 positions matching TRBD2. The CDR3 runs 13 residues. The V gene end was trimmed by 11 bases and the J gene end by 6 bases; junction bases not matched to a gene: 7. Germline assignment: CDR1 LNHNV and CDR2 YYDKDF (reference sequence). The CDR3 DNA reads as TGTGCCGTTAGCGGGGGGGCGTTTGATACGCAGTATTTT. It codes for CAVSGGAFDTQYF.

This clonotype was seen a few times. The chain recombines TRBV20-1 with TRBJ2-3, with D unclear. This CDR3 spans 13 amino acids. From germline, CDR1 is DFQATT and CDR2 SNEGSKA (reference sequence). V was cut by 0 bases and J by 7 bases, with 11 bases left in between. Here the CDR3 DNA reads TGCAGTGCTAGAGATCCCTCAGTACATACGCAGTATTTT. It is translated as CSARDPSVHTQYF.

The rearrangement uses TRBV7-6 and TRBJ2-3; D not certain. This CDR3 region has 14 residues. CDR1 SGHVS and CDR2 FNYEAQ come from the germline V gene. V gave up 6 bases and J gave up 0 bases, with 10 bases separating them. CDR3 in amino acids: CASRGSLSTDTQYF. CDR3 DNA: TGTGCCAGCAGAGGTTCTCTTAGCACAGATACGCAGTATTTT.

This clonotype occurred many times. J is TRBJ1-1 and V is TRBV20-1, with 9 bases matching TRBD1. The CDR3 extends over 13 amino acids. Germline trimming cut 4 bases from V and 3 bases from J; bases unmatched to any gene: 3. CDR1 DFQATT and CDR2 SNEGSKA come from the germline V gene (reference sequence). CDR3 sequence reads: CSATGQGHTEAFF. The CDR3 DNA is TGCAGTGCTACTGGACAGGGGCACACTGAAGCTTTCTTT.

The gene calls are TRBV12-3 or TRBV12-4 and TRBJ2-2; tentatively, D is TRBD1 (6 bases). The CDR3 extends over 14 amino acids. Trimming shortened V by 6 bases and J by 2 bases, and 10 bases separated the two germline ends. The CDR3 region is CASRRTDNTGELFF. CDR3 coding DNA: TGTGCCAGCAGGAGGACAGATAACACCGGGGAGCTGTTTTTT.

The chain recombines TRBV7-2 with TRBJ2-2, with 10 positions matching TRBD2. This CDR3 is built from 15 residues. Germline V CDR1 and CDR2: SGHTA, FQGNSA. The ends lost 5 bases at V and 6 bases at J; junction bases unmatched: 6. The CDR3 is CASSPRTSGAGELFF. The CDR3 region has the DNA TGTGCCAGCAGCCCCCGGACTAGCGGCGCCGGGGAGCTGTTTTTT.

V and J are TRBV27 and TRBJ2-7, with 9 bases matching TRBD2. Germline CDR1 is MNHEY and CDR2 is SMNVEV (reference sequence). J lost 3 bases, V lost 5 bases, and 8 bases had no gene match. CDR3 length: 15 residues. CDR3 DNA: TGTGCCAGCAGTCAGCGGGAGGACCCTTTCTACGAGCAGTACTTC. Translating gives CASSQREDPFYEQYF.

J is TRBJ2-3 and V is TRBV5-5, with TRBD2 as a possible D gene (5 bases). Germline V gene sequence: CDR1 SGHKS, CDR2 YYEKEE (reference sequence). V was shortened by 0 bases and J by 2 bases, with 13 bases between the two germline ends. This CDR3 is built from 16 residues. In nucleotides, the CDR3 is TGTGCCAGCAGCTTGGGACTATCGAGCCTCACAGATACGCAGTATTTT. It specifies CASSLGLSSLTDTQYF.

This clonotype occurred many times. The CDR3 bases are TGTGCCACCATCCGAATCAGCGGGGACACTGAAGCTTTCTTT. It yields the protein CATIRISGDTEAFF. V is TRBV10-3 and J is TRBJ1-1; D ambiguous. Germline V gene lookup returns CDR1 ENHRY and CDR2 SYGVKD. The germline V and J ends were trimmed by 10 bases and 3 bases, with 18 bases remaining between them. This CDR3 has 14 residues.

The chain couples TRBV6-5 to TRBJ2-3; possibly TRBD2 for D (5 bases). The length of the CDR3 is 13 residues. The V gene lost 2 bases and the J gene lost 10 bases, with 13 bases spanning the gap. The germline V gene has CDR1 MNHEY and CDR2 SVGAGI. In DNA form, the CDR3 reads TGTGCCAGCAGTTACAGGTCCGAGGGTTCGCAGTATTTT. Its translation: CASSYRSEGSQYF.

This clonotype occurred a few times. The chain has TRBV5-6 and TRBJ2-1; D perhaps matches TRBD1 (6 bases). There are 12 residues in the CDR3. Trimming left V 4 bases short and J 7 bases short, with 9 bases between. Germline CDR1 reads SGHDT; CDR2 reads YYEEEE. The CDR3 DNA sequence: TGTGCCAGCAGCATAAGGGGGAATGAGCAGTTCTTC. Encoded protein: CASSIRGNEQFF. Looking up the rest from reference TRBV5-6 and TRBJ2-1 gives the full variable domain: DAGVTQSPTHLIKTRGQQVTLRCSPKSGHDTVSWYQQALGQGPQFIFQYYEEEERQRGNFPDRFSGHQFPNYSSELNVNALLLGDSALYLCASSIRGNEQFFGPGTRLTVL.

The chain joins TRBV10-3 to TRBJ2-5, with D perhaps matching TRBD1 (6 bases). CDR1 ENHRY and CDR2 SYGVKD come from the germline V gene. V was trimmed by 2 bases and J by 2 bases, leaving 9 bases between them. The CDR3 consists of 14 residues. The chain's CDR3 is CAISEGRGQETQYF. The CDR3 coding sequence is TGTGCCATCAGTGAGGGCAGGGGTCAAGAGACCCAGTACTTC.

This clonotype was picked up many times. V usage is TRBV3-1 and J usage is TRBJ2-3, with D possibly TRBD2 on 5 matching bases. CDR3 length: 15 residues. In germline, CDR1 is LGHDT, CDR2 YNNKEL (reference sequence). The V gene lost 7 bases and the J gene lost 4 bases, with 18 bases spanning the gap. The CDR3 bases are TGTGCCAGCACCCCGGAGGCCGGAGAACCAGATACGCAGTATTTT. Encoded protein: CASTPEAGEPDTQYF.

This clonotype was counted a few times. The V gene is TRBV19, the J gene TRBJ2-2, with D perhaps TRBD1 (6 bases). The germline V gene has CDR1 LNHDA and CDR2 SQIVND (reference sequence). V was clipped by 3 bases and J by 3 bases, with 14 bases between them. This CDR3 region has 16 residues. In DNA, the CDR3 is TGTGCCAGTAGTATTTGGCAGGGGCTCGACACCGGGGAGCTGTTTTTT. Its protein is CASSIWQGLDTGELFF.

This clonotype turned up a few times. V and J are TRBV6-1 and TRBJ1-4; 8 nucleotides match TRBD1. The CDR3 runs to 15 residues. Germline V gives CDR1 MNHNS, CDR2 SASEGT. Trimming took 6 bases from V and 7 from J; bases not matched to a gene: 10. The CDR3 DNA reads TGTGCCAGCAGAACTCACGGACAGGGAGCTGAAAAACTGTTTTTT. Its translation is CASRTHGQGAEKLFF.